The rows below give T cell receptor beta chains drawn from one sample of a study of blood T cell repertoires in COVID-19. Generated by immunoSEQ multiplex PCR, the TCRdb table keeps only in-frame clones and is missing some. The table has 300,000 to 450,000 clones, less than 90% seen once; the top ten hold over 0.8%. The sequencing input was PBMCs or T cells enriched from blood (not recorded which). All receptors derive from a woman in her thirties who had recovered from COVID-19. Each CDR3 is given with its conserved first and last residue. D genes are given only for firm matches. Part of the rows lack a size; the others show once, few, many or a class for expanded clones.

J gene: TRBJ2-4
clone size: -
V gene: TRBV2
D gene: -
CDR3 DNA: TGTGCCAGCAGTGACGGACACACCGTAGCCAAAAACATTCAGTACTTC
CDR3 protein: CASSDGHTVAKNIQYF

J gene: TRBJ2-1
clone size: -
V gene: TRBV7-2
D gene: TRBD2
CDR3 DNA: TGTGCCAGCAGCTTGACTAGCGGGCCCTACAATGAGCAGTTCTTC
CDR3 protein: CASSLTSGPYNEQFF

J gene: TRBJ2-7
clone size: -
V gene: TRBV9
D gene: -
CDR3 DNA: TGTGCCAGCAGCGTAGAGACTAGTGGCGAGCAGTACTTC
CDR3 protein: CASSVETSGEQYF

J gene: TRBJ1-3
clone size: -
V gene: TRBV5-1
D gene: TRBD1
CDR3 DNA: TGCGCCAGCAGCCGTCCCGGGACAGGGAGCTCTGGAAACACCATATATTTT
CDR3 protein: CASSRPGTGSSGNTIYF

J gene: TRBJ1-5
clone size: few
V gene: TRBV27
D gene: -
CDR3 DNA: TGTGCCAGCAGTTTATGGGGGGGAGACGATCAGCCCCAGCATTTT
CDR3 protein: CASSLWGGDDQPQHF

J gene: TRBJ2-7
clone size: -
V gene: TRBV11-2
D gene: TRBD2
CDR3 DNA: TGTGCCAGCAGCTTAGCTAGCGGGGGTTACGAGCAGTACTTC
CDR3 protein: CASSLASGGYEQYF

J gene: TRBJ1-4
clone size: -
V gene: TRBV5-4
D gene: TRBD1
CDR3 DNA: TGTGCCAGCAGCTTGGGGGACAGGGGCCCAACTAATGAAAAACTGTTTTTT
CDR3 protein: CASSLGDRGPTNEKLFF

J gene: TRBJ1-2
clone size: -
V gene: TRBV5-1
D gene: TRBD1
CDR3 DNA: TGCGCCAGCAGCTTGGAACAGGGGAATAACTATGGCTACACCTTC
CDR3 protein: CASSLEQGNNYGYTF

J gene: TRBJ1-1
clone size: -
V gene: TRBV3-1/TRBV3-2
D gene: -
CDR3 DNA: TGTGCCAGCAGCCAGGCGCAGGGGAGCACTGAAGCTTTCTTT
CDR3 protein: CASSQAQGSTEAFF

J gene: TRBJ1-1
clone size: -
V gene: TRBV5-1
D gene: TRBD1
CDR3 DNA: TGCGCCAGCAGCGCGGGACAGTACAACACTGAAGCTTTCTTT
CDR3 protein: CASSAGQYNTEAFF

J gene: TRBJ1-2
clone size: -
V gene: TRBV5-4
D gene: -
CDR3 DNA: TGTGCCAGCAGCCCGACACAGGGCTATGGCTACACCTTC
CDR3 protein: CASSPTQGYGYTF

J gene: TRBJ1-2
clone size: -
V gene: TRBV11-2
D gene: -
CDR3 DNA: TGTGCCAGCAGCCCGACCGGGTCCCCTAACTATGGCTACACCTTC
CDR3 protein: CASSPTGSPNYGYTF

J gene: TRBJ1-5
clone size: -
V gene: TRBV21-1
D gene: -
CDR3 DNA: TGTGCCAGCCGGACAGGGGGCGTAACCTATCAGCCCCAGCATTTT
CDR3 protein: CASRTGGVTYQPQHF

J gene: TRBJ2-5
clone size: -
V gene: TRBV7-2
D gene: TRBD1
CDR3 DNA: TGTGCCAGCAGCTCCCGGACAGGGCACCAAGAGACCCAGTACTTC
CDR3 protein: CASSSRTGHQETQYF

J gene: TRBJ2-5
clone size: once
V gene: TRBV2
D gene: TRBD1
CDR3 DNA: TGTGCCAGCATGGGACAGGGCCGCCAAGAGACCCAGTACTTC
CDR3 protein: CASMGQGRQETQYF

J gene: TRBJ2-1
clone size: -
V gene: TRBV11-3
D gene: -
CDR3 DNA: TGTGCCAGCAGCTTAGATGGCCCGGGGAATGAGCAGTTCTTC
CDR3 protein: CASSLDGPGNEQFF

J gene: TRBJ2-1
clone size: -
V gene: TRBV7-9
D gene: TRBD2
CDR3 DNA: TGTGCCAGCAGCTTGGGTCAAGCGGGGGGATCGCCGGATGAGCAGTTCTTC
CDR3 protein: CASSLGQAGGSPDEQFF

J gene: TRBJ1-6
clone size: few
V gene: TRBV27
D gene: TRBD1
CDR3 DNA: TGTGCCAGCAGTTTCTCGGGGACAGGGGAACCCTATAATTCACCCCTCCACTTT
CDR3 protein: CASSFSGTGEPYNSPLHF

J gene: TRBJ1-1
clone size: -
V gene: TRBV12-3/TRBV12-4
D gene: -
CDR3 DNA: TGTGCCAGCATGGGGGAGGACACTGAAGCTTTCTTT
CDR3 protein: CASMGEDTEAFF

J gene: TRBJ1-2
clone size: -
V gene: TRBV7-9
D gene: -
CDR3 DNA: TGTGCCAGCAGCTTAGAAGGAGGCAGGCGTAATGGCTACACCTTC
CDR3 protein: CASSLEGGRRNGYTF

J gene: TRBJ1-1
clone size: -
V gene: TRBV6-5
D gene: -
CDR3 DNA: TGTGCCAGCAGTCCGGATGACAGTAACACTGAAGCTTTCTTT
CDR3 protein: CASSPDDSNTEAFF

J gene: TRBJ2-7
clone size: -
V gene: TRBV10-3
D gene: TRBD2
CDR3 DNA: TGTGCCATCAGCCAGGGACTAGCGGGTTTACGCCACGAGCAGTACTTC
CDR3 protein: CAISQGLAGLRHEQYF

J gene: TRBJ2-5
clone size: -
V gene: TRBV5-6
D gene: TRBD2
CDR3 DNA: TGTGCCAGCAGTCAAAGCGGACTAGAAGAGACCCAGTACTTC
CDR3 protein: CASSQSGLEETQYF

J gene: TRBJ2-5
clone size: once
V gene: TRBV4-1
D gene: -
CDR3 DNA: TGCGCCAGCAGCCAAGATCCCCCCGGACAGACTTTACAAGAGACCCAGTACTTC
CDR3 protein: CASSQDPPGQTLQETQYF

J gene: TRBJ2-1
clone size: -
V gene: TRBV7-9
D gene: TRBD1
CDR3 DNA: TGTGCCAGCAGCGCGACCGGGACAGGGTCCAATGAGCAGTTCTTC
CDR3 protein: CASSATGTGSNEQFF

J gene: TRBJ1-2
clone size: -
V gene: TRBV29-1
D gene: TRBD1
CDR3 DNA: TGCAGCGCCCTACAGGGGGCCTATGGCTACACCTTC
CDR3 protein: CSALQGAYGYTF

J gene: TRBJ2-7
clone size: once
V gene: TRBV6-6
D gene: -
CDR3 DNA: TGTGCCAGCAGCCGACAGGCTTCCTACGAGCAGTACTTC
CDR3 protein: CASSRQASYEQYF

J gene: TRBJ1-3
clone size: -
V gene: TRBV18
D gene: -
CDR3 DNA: TGTGCCAGCTCACCACCAGGAACAGGGTCTGGAAACACCATATATTTT
CDR3 protein: CASSPPGTGSGNTIYF

J gene: TRBJ1-2
clone size: -
V gene: TRBV24-1
D gene: TRBD1
CDR3 DNA: TGTGCCACCAGTGATCACGACAGGGGGCGCGGCTACACCTTC
CDR3 protein: CATSDHDRGRGYTF

J gene: TRBJ2-2
clone size: -
V gene: TRBV30
D gene: TRBD2
CDR3 DNA: TGTGCCTGGAGTGTTCTAGCGGGGGTTGCCGGGGAGCTGTTTTTT
CDR3 protein: CAWSVLAGVAGELFF

J gene: TRBJ1-5
clone size: -
V gene: TRBV5-1
D gene: TRBD1
CDR3 DNA: TGCGCCAGCAGCGACGGGACAGCTAGCAATCAGCCCCAGCATTTT
CDR3 protein: CASSDGTASNQPQHF

J gene: TRBJ2-3
clone size: few
V gene: TRBV7-9
D gene: TRBD1
CDR3 DNA: TGTGCCAGCCATTCCCGCCGGGGACAGGGGGCTGATACGCAGTATTTT
CDR3 protein: CASHSRRGQGADTQYF

J gene: TRBJ1-6
clone size: once
V gene: TRBV28
D gene: TRBD1
CDR3 DNA: TGTGCCAGCAGTGCTACGACAGGGGCGAGGAATAATTCACCCCTCCACTTT
CDR3 protein: CASSATTGARNNSPLHF

J gene: TRBJ1-5
clone size: -
V gene: TRBV19
D gene: -
CDR3 DNA: TGTGCCAGTAGTATTTTGGGCAGGGTAAATCAGCCCCAGCATTTT
CDR3 protein: CASSILGRVNQPQHF

J gene: TRBJ1-1
clone size: -
V gene: TRBV15
D gene: -
CDR3 DNA: TGTGCCACCAGCAGAGATCAGGCAGCCACTGAAGCTTTCTTT
CDR3 protein: CATSRDQAATEAFF

J gene: TRBJ1-1
clone size: -
V gene: TRBV29-1
D gene: TRBD1
CDR3 DNA: TGCAGCGTTGAGTCGACAGGGCCTTACACTGAAGCTTTCTTT
CDR3 protein: CSVESTGPYTEAFF

J gene: TRBJ2-7
clone size: -
V gene: TRBV28
D gene: TRBD1
CDR3 DNA: TGTGCCAGCAGTTCAACCGGACAGGGAGTAGACTCCTACGAGCAGTACTTC
CDR3 protein: CASSSTGQGVDSYEQYF

J gene: TRBJ1-5
clone size: once
V gene: TRBV6-5
D gene: -
CDR3 DNA: TGTGCCAGCAGTTACAGTCCTAACAGGCCTCCCCAGCATTTT
CDR3 protein: CASSYSPNRPPQHF

J gene: TRBJ1-3
clone size: -
V gene: TRBV7-6
D gene: TRBD1
CDR3 DNA: TGTGCCAGCAGCTTGGCGACAGGGGGCTTGACTGGAAACACCATATATTTT
CDR3 protein: CASSLATGGLTGNTIYF

J gene: TRBJ2-1
clone size: -
V gene: TRBV4-1
D gene: TRBD2
CDR3 DNA: TGCGCCAGCAGCCAAGCTTTAGCGGGGCCCTACAATGAGCAGTTCTTC
CDR3 protein: CASSQALAGPYNEQFF

J gene: TRBJ2-5
clone size: few
V gene: TRBV12-3/TRBV12-4
D gene: TRBD1
CDR3 DNA: TGTGCCAGCAGACCGACAGGGGGGGGGACCCAGTACTTC
CDR3 protein: CASRPTGGGTQYF